The 21 T cell receptor beta chains reported below all come from one sample, sequenced in a study of monozygotic twins with inflammatory bowel disease. TCRdb reanalyzed the 5' RACE reads and collapses them to one entry per CDR3 protein, without DNA. This repertoire includes approximately 400,000 distinct CDR3 sequences. The sequencing input was blood. The receptors originated from a human donor with ulcerative colitis or Crohn's disease, or a healthy co-twin of an affected twin (not recorded which).

This chain joins TRBV12-3 or TRBV12-4 and TRBJ2-6; TCRdb indicates TRBD2, and absent DNA this call remains unverified. The CDR3 runs 16 residues. The CDR3 reads CASRFGLVAGANVLTF.

The V and J genes are TRBV12-3 or TRBV12-4 and TRBJ1-6. This CDR3 region has 13 residues. CDR3 region: CASSLAGLLPLHF.

The V and J genes are TRBV20-1 and TRBJ2-2; there is no DNA to check the TCRdb D call of TRBD2. The CDR3 extends over 14 amino acids. The V gene's germline CDR1 is DFQATT and CDR2 SNEGSKA (reference sequence). This chain's CDR3 is CSATTSGYTGELFF.

The chain carries TRBV20-1 and TRBJ2-1; TCRdb's D gene call, TRBD2, goes unchecked for lack of DNA. The length of the CDR3 is 14 residues. In germline, CDR1 is DFQATT, CDR2 SNEGSKA (reference sequence). The CDR3 region is CSAQTSATYNEQFF.

The genes are TRBV6-6 and TRBJ2-7. There are 12 residues in the CDR3. Germline CDR1 and CDR2: MNHNY and SVGAGI (reference sequence). The CDR3 protein is CASSYRIYKQYF.

The chain joins TRBV6-1 to TRBJ2-7; as DNA is missing, the TRBD2 call by TCRdb cannot be tested. The CDR3 has 15 amino acids. Germline CDR1 and CDR2: MNHNS and SASEGT. CDR3 region: CASSTSPRWSYEQYF.

The gene calls are TRBV6-5 and TRBJ1-2; TCRdb lists TRBD1, though no DNA is available to test this call. Germline CDR1 is MNHEY and CDR2 is SVGAGI. This CDR3 region has 17 residues. The chain's CDR3 is CASSWGGGAAQTYGYTF.

This chain links TRBV28 with TRBJ1-3. The CDR3 contains 12 residues. Germline V lookup: CDR1 MDHEN, CDR2 SYDVKM. The CDR3 is CASTHSGNTIYF. Using reference TRBV28 and TRBJ1-3 for the parts outside the CDR3, the full variable domain is DVKVTQSSRYLVKRTGEKVFLECVQDMDHENMFWYRQDPGLGLRLIYFSYDVKMKEKGDIPEGYSVSREKKERFSLILESASTNQTSMYLCASTHSGNTIYFGEGSWLTVV.

This sequence joins TRBV20-1 and TRBJ1-1. Germline V gene sequence: CDR1 DFQATT, CDR2 SNEGSKA (reference sequence). This CDR3 has 12 residues. CDR3 region: CSAMDLNTEAFF.

The chain combines TRBV30 with TRBJ1-1. Germline loops: CDR1 GTSNPN, CDR2 SVGIG (reference sequence). This CDR3 is 12 amino acids long. CDR3 protein: CAWNQVAGEAFF.

The chain joins TRBV12-3 or TRBV12-4 to TRBJ1-2; the D gene TCRdb calls, TRBD1, cannot be checked with no DNA. The length of the CDR3 is 15 residues. CDR3 region: CASSLEQGLYYGYTF.

This chain joins TRBV21-1 and TRBJ2-4; TCRdb outputs TRBD2, but without DNA this stays unchecked. TRBV21-1 represents a pseudogene. CDR3 length equals 20 residues. Here the CDR3 reads CASSKVPGLAVCCRWDIQYF.

The chain uses TRBV20-1 and TRBJ1-5; TCRdb returns TRBD1, unconfirmable since there is no DNA. Germline lookup yields CDR1 DFQATT and CDR2 SNEGSKA (reference sequence). CDR3 size: 14 residues. CDR3 region: CSSYRLGGNQPQHF.

The gene calls are TRBV7-9 and TRBJ2-3. The CDR3 is 17 residues long. Germline V gene lookup returns CDR1 SEHNR and CDR2 FQNEAQ (reference sequence). This CDR3 reads CASSLALAGGLPDTQYF. Based on the CDR3 plus reference TRBV7-9 and TRBJ2-3, the full variable domain is DTGVSQNPRHKITKRGQNVTFRCDPISEHNRLYWYRQTLGQGPEFLTYFQNEAQLEKSRLLSDRFSAERPKGSFSTLEIQRTEQGDSAMYLCASSLALAGGLPDTQYFGPGTRLTVL.

This chain uses TRBV20-1 with TRBJ2-7; the D gene TCRdb calls, TRBD1, cannot be checked with no DNA. The CDR3 contains 16 residues. Germline V gives CDR1 DFQATT, CDR2 SNEGSKA (reference sequence). The CDR3 region is CSASRQGDRESYEQYF.

The genes are TRBV16 and TRBJ1-3; the TRBD1 assignment by TCRdb is unverifiable without DNA. The germline CDR1 and CDR2 sequences are KGHSY and FQNENV. This CDR3 is built from 16 residues. CDR3 protein: CASSQRPGGSGNTIYF.

This chain connects TRBV14 to TRBJ2-1; there is no DNA to check the TCRdb D call of TRBD1. The CDR3 runs 13 residues. The germline V gene encodes CDR1 SGHDN and CDR2 FVKESK. CDR3 sequence: CASSQEIGTREFF.

The V and J genes are TRBV12-3 or TRBV12-4 and TRBJ2-2; TCRdb's D call of TRBD1 is untestable without DNA. The CDR3 is made up of 17 amino acids. CDR3 sequence: CASSLGDRGLSTGELFF.

The chain couples TRBV24-1 to TRBJ2-2; TCRdb indicates TRBD1, and absent DNA this call remains unverified. CDR1 and CDR2 from the germline V gene are KGHDR and SFDVKD. This CDR3 is built from 14 residues. The CDR3 region is CATAGTGASGELFF.

V is TRBV3-1 and J is TRBJ1-1; TCRdb lists TRBD1, though no DNA is available to test this call. Germline V gives CDR1 LGHDT, CDR2 YNNKEL (reference sequence). The length of the CDR3 is 16 residues. CDR3 in amino acids: CASSVQGKGPESEAFF.

The chain employs TRBV10-3 and TRBJ1-2. The CDR3 sequence is 13 residues long. Germline CDR1 ENHRY, CDR2 SYGVKD. CDR3 region: CAISELGNYGYTF.